Each of the 30 T cell receptor beta chains below was sequenced from the same sample in a study of CD8 T cells in Susac syndrome (dated by TCRdb to the late 2010s). Library creation used the immunoSEQ multiplex PCR assay. RNA was extracted with the RNeasy kit and roughly 0.5 to 1 ug was reverse transcribed using random hexamers. Using fastp trimming at Q25 and MiXCR clonotype assembly, TCRdb reanalyzed the public sequencing data and kept in-frame beta chains. A single entry per CDR3 protein holds the most common genes and DNA from its merged rows. Within this sample are hundreds of thousands of distinct CDR3 sequences, with approximately 89% of them counted one time only. The top ten clones comprise 0.18% of the sample. Sequencing was carried out using CD8+ T cells from PBMCs. The receptor source for this set is a human donor with multiple sclerosis.

The chain employs TRBV7-9 and TRBJ2-7; D remains ambiguous. The CDR3 is 12 amino acids. CDR1 is SEHNR, CDR2 FQNEAQ, per germline (reference sequence). V was shortened by 1 base and J by 5 bases, with 6 bases between the two germline ends. The CDR3 DNA reads TGTGCCAGCAGCTTAGTACCCAACGAGCAGTACTTC. Translated, it gives CASSLVPNEQYF.

This clonotype was recorded only once. The chain employs TRBV5-4 and TRBJ2-5; no reliable D call. The CDR3 is made up of 12 amino acids. Trimming took off 4 bases at V and 2 bases at J, with 6 bases between the two ends. The V gene's germline CDR1 is SGHNT and CDR2 YYREEE (reference sequence). CDR3 protein: CASSREQETQYF. In DNA, the CDR3 is TGTGCCAGCAGCCGAGAACAAGAGACCCAGTACTTC.

In this sample, this clonotype turned up once. At one end, the junction sequence differs from germline, possibly due to a read error. The chain recombines TRBV10-3 with TRBJ1-5; D is unresolved. CDR3 length equals 8 residues. Germline V gene sequence: CDR1 ENHRY, CDR2 SYGVKD. The CDR3 sequence is CAQGRVDF. The CDR3 bases are TGTGCCCAAGGGCGAGTGGATTTT.

The rearrangement links TRBV27 to TRBJ1-5; D gene uncertain. This CDR3 contains 13 residues. Trimming took 2 bases from V and 5 from J, leaving 7 bases between them. Germline V gene lookup returns CDR1 MNHEY and CDR2 SMNVEV (reference sequence). DNA for the CDR3: TGTGCCAGCAGTTTAAATCGGGATCAGCCCCAGCATTTT. Translating it yields CASSLNRDQPQHF.

The chain couples TRBV9 to TRBJ1-1, with D perhaps TRBD1 (5 bases). Germline CDR1 is SGDLS and CDR2 is YYNGEE. The CDR3 consists of 14 residues. V was trimmed by 3 bases and J by 4 bases, leaving 13 bases between them. CDR3 region: CASSAQGRSTEAFF. The CDR3 region has the DNA TGTGCCAGCAGCGCCCAGGGTCGGAGCACTGAAGCTTTCTTT.

J is TRBJ1-1 and V is TRBV7-9; D is possibly TRBD1 (6 bases). V lost 5 bases and J 6 bases, leaving 7 bases between the germline ends. This CDR3 has 11 amino acids. Germline CDR1 SEHNR, CDR2 FQNEAQ (reference sequence). DNA of the CDR3: TGTGCCAGCAGCGGGGGCCCTGAAGCTTTCTTT. Its protein product is CASSGGPEAFF.

This chain uses TRBV20-1 with TRBJ2-3, with TRBD2 identical over 10 bases. CDR3 length equals 17 residues. Germline V gene lookup returns CDR1 DFQATT and CDR2 SNEGSKA (reference sequence). Trimming at V came to 1 base and at J to 1 base, leaving 8 bases not matched to a gene. In nucleotides, the CDR3 is TGCAGTGCTAGAGCACCACTAGCGGGATATGGCACAGATACGCAGTATTTT. Translation gives CSARAPLAGYGTDTQYF.

This chain links TRBV2 with TRBJ1-2; D is perhaps TRBD1 (6 bases). V was shortened by 6 bases and J by 7 bases, with 18 bases between the two germline ends. Germline assignment: CDR1 SNHLY and CDR2 FYNNEI. The CDR3 loop spans 14 amino acids. The CDR3 DNA follows: TGTGCCAGCAGCCAAGTTGGAAGAGGGGGTGGCTACACCTTC. It is translated as CASSQVGRGGGYTF. Looking up the rest from reference TRBV2 and TRBJ1-2 gives the full variable domain: EPEVTQTPSHQVTQMGQEVILRCVPISNHLYFYWYRQILGQKVEFLVSFYNNEISEKSEIFDDQFSVERPDGSNFTLKIRSTKLEDSAMYFCASSQVGRGGGYTFGSGTRLTVV.

This clonotype was seen only once. The gene calls are TRBV9 and TRBJ1-3; D is undetermined. Germline CDR1 reads SGDLS; CDR2 reads YYNGEE. The length of the CDR3 is 16 residues. V shed 3 bases and J shed 2 bases, with 15 bases lying between them. The CDR3 region is CASSGAEVGPGNTIYF. The CDR3 DNA reads TGTGCCAGCAGCGGGGCGGAGGTTGGGCCTGGAAACACCATATATTTT.

V and J are TRBV4-3 and TRBJ2-7; TRBD1 matches 10 bases. The CDR3 covers 16 residues. V was pared by 0 bases and J by 1 base, with 3 bases of the junction left unmatched. Per germline, CDR1 LGHNA and CDR2 YSLEER. In DNA form, the CDR3 reads TGCGCCAGCAGCCAAGATGAGGACAGGGGGTCCTACGAGCAGTACTTC. Its protein product is CASSQDEDRGSYEQYF.

The chain recombines TRBV27 with TRBJ2-1; TRBD2 might be the D (5 bases). The germline V gene encodes CDR1 MNHEY and CDR2 SMNVEV (reference sequence). The germline V and J ends were trimmed by 1 base and 4 bases, with 11 bases remaining between them. This CDR3 spans 15 amino acids. The CDR3 DNA follows: TGTGCCAGCAGTTTATTAGGACTCTCTTACAATGAGCAGTTCTTC. The encoded protein is CASSLLGLSYNEQFF.

The rearrangement joins TRBV19 to TRBJ2-2; D is unresolved. The germline V and J ends were trimmed by 6 bases and 1 base, with 12 bases remaining between them. CDR1 and CDR2 (germline): LNHDA, SQIVND (reference sequence). The CDR3 covers 15 residues. CDR3 sequence: CASRDRALNTGELFF. In nucleotides, the CDR3 is TGTGCCAGTAGAGACCGGGCACTGAACACCGGGGAGCTGTTTTTT. Combining the CDR3 with reference TRBV19 and TRBJ2-2 gives the whole variable domain DGGITQSPKYLFRKEGQNVTLSCEQNLNHDAMYWYRQDPGQGLRLIYYSQIVNDFQKGDIAEGYSVSREKKESFPLTVTSAQKNPTAFYLCASRDRALNTGELFFGEGSRLTVL.

This chain links TRBV30 with TRBJ2-7; D not resolved. The CDR3 covers 16 residues. Per germline, CDR1 GTSNPN and CDR2 SVGIG (reference sequence). Between the trimmed V and J ends, which lost 0 bases and 5 bases, there was a span of 20 bases. The chain's CDR3 is CAWSVLPALSFDEQYF. The CDR3 nucleotides are TGTGCCTGGAGTGTCTTACCGGCCCTTTCCTTCGACGAGCAGTACTTC.

The chain has TRBV27 and TRBJ2-1, with D possibly matching TRBD1 (5 bases). In germline, CDR1 is MNHEY, CDR2 SMNVEV (reference sequence). This CDR3 is 13 amino acids long. V lost 3 bases to trimming and J lost 6 bases, with 9 bases between them. As DNA, the CDR3 is TGTGCCAGCAGTTTTGACAGCTCCAATGAGCAGTTCTTC. Amino acid sequence: CASSFDSSNEQFF.

The chain is built from TRBV7-9 and TRBJ2-7; 8 nucleotides align to TRBD2. CDR1 is SEHNR, CDR2 FQNEAQ, per germline (reference sequence). J lost 4 bases, V lost 6 bases, and 8 bases had no gene match. This CDR3 is 14 amino acids long. The CDR3 sequence is CASRGSGSRYEQYF. CDR3 DNA: TGTGCCAGCAGAGGGAGCGGGAGTAGGTACGAGCAGTACTTC.

The gene calls are TRBV7-9 and TRBJ2-3, with D tentatively TRBD2 (5 bases). V lost 4 bases and J lost 4, with 12 bases in between. The CDR3 is made up of 14 amino acids. Germline CDR1 is SEHNR and CDR2 is FQNEAQ (reference sequence). CDR3 in amino acids: CASSSTRRPDTQYF. CDR3 bases: TGTGCCAGCAGCTCAACTAGGCGCCCAGATACGCAGTATTTT.

The V gene is TRBV9, the J gene TRBJ1-5; D may be TRBD1 (5 bases). V lost 0 bases and J 0 bases, leaving 10 bases between the germline ends. This CDR3 comprises 16 residues. CDR1 is SGDLS and CDR2 is YYNGEE in the germline V gene. The CDR3 loop is CASSVATAYSNQPQHF. CDR3 nucleotides: TGTGCCAGCAGCGTAGCGACAGCCTATAGCAATCAGCCCCAGCATTTT.

The chain carries TRBV12-3 or TRBV12-4 and TRBJ2-5; D may be TRBD2 (6 bases). V lost 7 bases, J lost 2 bases, and 14 bases lay in between. The CDR3 loop spans 14 amino acids. The CDR3 coding sequence is TGTGCCAGCACCACGGGACTCCGGCAAGAGACCCAGTACTTC. Translated, it gives CASTTGLRQETQYF.

The chain combines TRBV27 with TRBJ1-4, with D tentatively TRBD1 (5 bases). The CDR3 is made up of 14 amino acids. The germline gives CDR1 MNHEY, CDR2 SMNVEV (reference sequence). The V gene lost 5 bases and the J gene lost 5 bases, with 12 bases spanning the gap. In DNA, the CDR3 is TGTGCCAGCAGTCCGCAGGGTCACAATGAAAAACTGTTTTTT. This gives the protein CASSPQGHNEKLFF.

The V gene is TRBV7-9, the J gene TRBJ2-3; D assignment may be TRBD1 or TRBD2 (6 bases each). Trimming pared 5 bases from V and 7 bases from J, leaving 13 bases between. This CDR3 has 13 amino acids. The germline V gene has CDR1 SEHNR and CDR2 FQNEAQ (reference sequence). The DNA of the CDR3 is TGTGCCAGCAGCCTCCCGGGGGCTCATACGCAGTATTTT. Translation gives CASSLPGAHTQYF.

Here the CDR3 DNA reads TGTGCCACCACCTCCGGGACAGGGTCCGGCGGCTACACCTTC. Translation: CATTSGTGSGGYTF. This sequence joins TRBV24-1 and TRBJ1-2, with 9 bases that match TRBD1. Germline V lookup: CDR1 KGHDR, CDR2 SFDVKD. V lost 8 bases and J lost 8; bases outside the gene matches: 11. The CDR3 consists of 14 residues.

The rearrangement links TRBV7-8 to TRBJ2-2; possible D gene TRBD2, 6 bases. Trimming pared 5 bases from V and 0 bases from J, leaving 16 bases between. CDR1 and CDR2 from the germline V gene are SGHVS and FQNEAQ. CDR3 length: 17 residues. CDR3: CASSLKPGLPNTGELFF. The CDR3 bases are TGTGCCAGCAGCCTTAAGCCGGGACTCCCGAACACCGGGGAGCTGTTTTTT.

The genes are TRBV20-1 and TRBJ2-7; 7 nucleotides line up with TRBD2. The CDR3 contains 15 residues. Losses at the gene ends were 3 bases for V and 2 bases for J; bases not matched to a gene: 10. Germline V lookup: CDR1 DFQATT, CDR2 SNEGSKA (reference sequence). CDR3 nucleotides: TGCAGTGCTAGGGGGCCGAGCGGGATGACCTACGAGCAGTACTTC. It specifies CSARGPSGMTYEQYF.

The rearrangement joins TRBV20-1 to TRBJ2-7, with D unresolved. This CDR3 has 11 residues. The V end was cut by 6 bases, the J end by 5 bases, with 11 bases between. CDR1 DFQATT and CDR2 SNEGSKA come from the germline V gene (reference sequence). The CDR3 protein is CSAGLGNEQYF. CDR3 sequence (DNA): TGCAGTGCAGGCCTAGGTAACGAGCAGTACTTC.

CDR3 sequence reads: CASSYRIPREAGDDYLKIDEQFF. The CDR3 coding sequence is TGTGCCAGCAGTTACCGAATACCCCGGGAGGCGGGAGATGACTATTTAAAGATCGATGAGCAGTTCTTC. The chain carries TRBV6-2 or TRBV6-3 and TRBJ2-1; TRBD2 aligns across 7 bases. Trimming at V came to 2 bases and at J to 8 bases, leaving 33 bases not matched to a gene. This CDR3 contains 23 residues. CDR1 and CDR2 (germline): MNHEY, SVGEGT.

This chain uses TRBV5-6 with TRBJ2-3; D gene uncertain. V lost 0 bases to trimming and J lost 6 bases, with 8 bases between them. The CDR3 is made up of 13 amino acids. From germline, CDR1 is SGHDT and CDR2 YYEEEE. This CDR3 is CASSLEYSDTQYF. In nucleotides, the CDR3 is TGTGCCAGCAGCTTGGAGTATAGCGATACGCAGTATTTT.

The chain is built from TRBV4-3 and TRBJ2-1; no reliable D call. The CDR3 has 13 residues. From germline, CDR1 is LGHNA and CDR2 YSLEER. With 0 bases removed from V and 5 bases from J, the gap between germline ends came to 5 bases. CDR3 sequence: CASSQEPNNEQFF. CDR3 coding DNA: TGCGCCAGCAGCCAAGAACCGAACAATGAGCAGTTCTTC.

The chain employs TRBV28 and TRBJ1-2; D is ambiguous. Trimming removed 7 bases from V and 2 bases from J, with 14 bases in between. The CDR3 has 14 amino acids. In germline, CDR1 is MDHEN, CDR2 SYDVKM. The CDR3 nucleotides are TGTGCCAGCACCGACCCCGGAGGAAACTATGGCTACACCTTC. Translation: CASTDPGGNYGYTF.

This clonotype was found a few times. The chain links TRBV30 to TRBJ1-2, with D unclear. The CDR3 spans 11 residues. Germline-derived CDR1 and CDR2 are GTSNPN and SVGIG (reference sequence). Trimming stripped 4 bases from V and 0 bases from J, with 3 bases between. The chain's CDR3 is CAWTANYGYTF. CDR3 in DNA: TGTGCCTGGACGGCTAACTATGGCTACACCTTC.

This clonotype appeared a few times. The rearrangement links TRBV2 to TRBJ2-1; D is ambiguous. Germline assignment: CDR1 SNHLY and CDR2 FYNNEI. V lost 3 bases, J lost 4 bases, and 7 bases lay in between. There are 13 residues in the CDR3. CDR3 nucleotide sequence: TGTGCCAGCAGTGACGGCTTATACAATGAGCAGTTCTTC. Translated, it gives CASSDGLYNEQFF.